This TCR beta chain came from a study of T cells after yellow fever vaccination. This clonotype was found many times. TCRdb redid the calling of the 5' RACE reads with MiXCR, one entry per CDR3 protein. The sample includes 150,000 to 200,000 distinct CDR3 sequences, roughly a tenth of them seen just once. The sequence came from a man between 18 and 29 years old who received the YFV17D yellow fever vaccine. The sample in question was CD8+ T cells sorted from PBMCs, obtained 45 days after the yellow fever booster vaccination.

The CDR3 loop reads CASSRGGTEQYF. The CDR3 DNA follows: TGTGCCAGCAGCCGAGGAGGGACCGAGCAGTACTTC. The chain links TRBV7-2 to TRBJ2-7, with a tentative D call TRBD2 (6 bases). Germline V gene lookup returns CDR1 SGHTA and CDR2 FQGNSA. V lost 5 bases, J lost 6 bases, and 11 bases lay in between. The length of the CDR3 is 12 residues.